The 21 T cell receptor beta chains below all came from one sample that was sequenced in a study of shared clonotypes between healthy human individuals. It was CD45RO-negative cells, positively selected for CCR7, that made up naive CD8 cells, with terminally differentiated effector memory CD45RA+ cells excluded. TCRdb's copy holds only in-frame clones and misses some; the assay was immunoSEQ multiplex PCR. The table lists roughly 650,000 clones, roughly 96% of them singletons. The sequencing sample was made of naive CD8+ T cells sorted from blood. These receptors were taken from a woman aged 25 to 39 in good health.

V and J are TRBV7-2 and TRBJ2-7; 7 bases align to TRBD2. The V and J ends lost 5 bases and 5 bases, in that order; junction bases with no gene match: 12. The germline gives CDR1 SGHTA, CDR2 FQGNSA. This CDR3 comprises 15 residues. The CDR3 is CASSLDRDYMDEQYF. CDR3 DNA: TGTGCCAGCAGCCTCGACCGGGACTACATGGACGAGCAGTACTTC.

Details on this clone: Other DNA sequences in the same sample also yield this CDR3. The J gene is TRBJ2-7, the V gene TRBV9; D might be TRBD2 (6 bases). Trimming took 0 bases from V and 4 from J, leaving 11 bases between them. The germline V gene encodes CDR1 SGDLS and CDR2 YYNGEE. The CDR3 extends over 14 amino acids. The chain's CDR3 is CASSVAGAGYEQYF. The CDR3 nucleotides are TGTGCCAGCAGCGTAGCGGGAGCAGGTTACGAGCAGTACTTC.

The chain carries TRBV15 and TRBJ2-1, with no clear D. Trimming shortened V by 1 base and J by 9 bases, and 10 bases separated the two germline ends. Germline CDR1 and CDR2: LNHNV and YYDKDF (reference sequence). The CDR3 covers 13 residues. Here the CDR3 DNA reads TGTGCCACCAGCAGAGGTAGGGCAGGTGAGCAGTTCTTC. Protein sequence: CATSRGRAGEQFF.

This chain joins TRBV6-8 and TRBJ2-3, with D tentatively TRBD2 (6 bases). This CDR3 comprises 18 residues. Deletions cut 5 bases from V and 0 bases from J, with 21 bases between. The germline V gene has CDR1 MNHGY and CDR2 SAAAGT. The chain's CDR3 is CASSPDRDWLLSTDTQYF. CDR3 coding DNA: TGTGCCAGCAGTCCCGACCGGGACTGGTTGCTTAGCACAGATACGCAGTATTTT.

The chain couples TRBV28 to TRBJ2-2; the match to TRBD2 covers 7 bases. Germline CDR1 reads MDHEN; CDR2 reads SYDVKM. This CDR3 has 14 amino acids. Trimming cost V 8 bases and J 6 bases; bases outside gene matches: 9. The CDR3 protein is CASYPAGTSGELFF. For the CDR3, the DNA is TGTGCCAGCTACCCAGCGGGAACCTCCGGGGAGCTGTTTTTT.

This chain joins TRBV19 and TRBJ2-2, with D tentatively TRBD1 (6 bases). In germline, CDR1 is LNHDA, CDR2 SQIVND (reference sequence). CDR3 length: 14 amino acids. With 3 bases removed from V and 4 bases from J, the gap between germline ends came to 9 bases. The CDR3 DNA follows: TGTGCCAGTAGTATGCGGACAGCCACCGGGGAGCTGTTTTTT. Its translation: CASSMRTATGELFF.

The gene calls are TRBV20-1 and TRBJ2-7, with unresolved D. Germline loops: CDR1 DFQATT, CDR2 SNEGSKA (reference sequence). V was trimmed by 1 base and J by 3 bases, leaving 4 bases between them. This CDR3 is 11 amino acids long. In DNA form, the CDR3 reads TGCAGTGCTAGAGCGGTCTACGAGCAGTACTTC. Its translation is CSARAVYEQYF.

The rearrangement joins TRBV6-1 to TRBJ1-2, with D possibly matching TRBD1 (5 bases). Germline values: CDR1 MNHNS, CDR2 SASEGT. V lost 6 bases, J lost 3 bases, and 17 bases lay in between. CDR3 length: 15 residues. The CDR3 sequence is CASRGLTSGDYGYTF. The CDR3 coding sequence is TGTGCCAGCAGGGGACTGACAAGTGGGGACTATGGCTACACCTTC.

The V and J genes are TRBV5-6 and TRBJ1-1; 7 nucleotides line up with TRBD1. Germline trimming cut 2 bases from V and 2 bases from J; bases unmatched to any gene: 12. Germline CDR1 is SGHDT and CDR2 is YYEEEE. The CDR3 contains 17 residues. The CDR3 here is CASSFDGTGVFNTEAFF. CDR3 bases: TGTGCCAGCAGCTTTGACGGAACAGGGGTTTTTAACACTGAAGCTTTCTTT.

The chain recombines TRBV27 with TRBJ1-2; D is undetermined. CDR1 MNHEY and CDR2 SMNVEV come from the germline V gene (reference sequence). V was trimmed by 5 bases and J by 2 bases, leaving 18 bases between them. The CDR3 has 16 residues. For the CDR3, the DNA is TGTGCCAGCAGTCCGCAAGCGCGAGTTACCAACTATGGCTACACCTTC. Residues: CASSPQARVTNYGYTF.

The chain carries TRBV10-3 and TRBJ2-5; D perhaps matches TRBD1 (6 bases). The CDR3 has 15 residues. V gave up 0 bases and J gave up 11 bases, with 19 bases separating them. Germline lookup yields CDR1 ENHRY and CDR2 SYGVKD. The CDR3 here is CAISESEGGYTEQYF. The CDR3 nucleotides are TGTGCCATCAGTGAGTCAGAAGGGGGATATACGGAGCAGTACTTC.

The gene calls are TRBV7-8 and TRBJ2-2; no firm D call. The germline V and J ends were trimmed by 5 bases and 5 bases, with 9 bases remaining between them. Germline-derived CDR1 and CDR2 are SGHVS and FQNEAQ. The CDR3 sequence is 13 residues long. CDR3 DNA: TGTGCCAGCAGCCTAGTACCGACCGGGGAGCTGTTTTTT. Residues: CASSLVPTGELFF.

V is TRBV27 and J is TRBJ2-2; D unclear. The CDR3 consists of 13 residues. The germline V and J ends were trimmed by 3 bases and 0 bases, with 2 bases remaining between them. Germline CDR1 MNHEY, CDR2 SMNVEV (reference sequence). As DNA, the CDR3 is TGTGCCAGCAGTTTCACGAACACCGGGGAGCTGTTTTTT. Translation: CASSFTNTGELFF.

The table lists this clone with a count of one. The V and J genes are TRBV30 and TRBJ1-2, with 12 bases identical to TRBD1. The CDR3 sequence is 14 residues long. The V segment lost 6 bases and the J segment 8 bases; nucleotides outside the gene matches: 10. CDR1 and CDR2 (germline): GTSNPN, SVGIG (reference sequence). Written as DNA, the CDR3 is TGTGCCTGTAGACCGGGACAGGGGGCGCGGGGCTACACCTTC. It translates to CACRPGQGARGYTF.

The chain joins TRBV5-1 to TRBJ1-2; the D is unclear. V lost 0 bases, J lost 0 bases, and 9 bases lay in between. CDR1 is SGHRS and CDR2 is YFSETQ in the germline V gene. CDR3 size: 15 residues. CDR3: CASSLAARSNYGYTF. CDR3 DNA: TGCGCCAGCAGCTTGGCCGCCAGGTCTAACTATGGCTACACCTTC.

The CDR3 loop is CASTNELAEAFF. The DNA of the CDR3 is TGTGCCAGCACCAACGAATTGGCTGAAGCTTTCTTT. The rearrangement uses TRBV27 and TRBJ1-1, with no clear D. The germline V gene has CDR1 MNHEY and CDR2 SMNVEV (reference sequence). The CDR3 has 12 residues. V was shortened by 7 bases and J by 6 bases, with 12 bases between the two germline ends.

This chain links TRBV28 with TRBJ2-5, with TRBD2 matching over 8 bases. The V and J ends lost 7 bases and 5 bases, in that order; junction bases with no gene match: 15. Per the germline V gene, CDR1 is MDHEN and CDR2 is SYDVKM. CDR3 length: 16 residues. Written as DNA, the CDR3 is TGTGCCAGCACCGCCCCGGGAAGCGGGAGCAGGGAGACCCAGTACTTC. This sequence encodes CASTAPGSGSRETQYF.

This chain uses TRBV25-1 with TRBJ2-5; D perhaps matches TRBD2 (5 bases). The germline V gene has CDR1 MGHDK and CDR2 SYGVNS. The CDR3 consists of 15 residues. Trimming took off 8 bases at V and 2 bases at J, with 18 bases between the two ends. Here the CDR3 DNA reads TGTGCCAGCGGGAGAGGACGGCACCTACAAGAGACCCAGTACTTC. Translated: CASGRGRHLQETQYF.

The rearrangement links TRBV28 to TRBJ2-3; 11 nucleotides align to TRBD2. The CDR3 extends over 17 amino acids. Losses at the gene ends were 6 bases for V and 5 bases for J; bases not matched to a gene: 13. The V gene's germline CDR1 is MDHEN and CDR2 SYDVKM. In nucleotides, the CDR3 is TGTGCCAGCAGCCCAACTAGCGGGAGAGGCCGTGGAGATACGCAGTATTTT. Amino acids: CASSPTSGRGRGDTQYF.

This clone was observed a single time. The chain couples TRBV10-3 to TRBJ2-7; D unresolved. From germline, CDR1 is ENHRY and CDR2 SYGVKD. There are 15 residues in the CDR3. V lost 3 bases to trimming and J lost 1 base, with 13 bases between them. This chain's CDR3 is CAISDPEVNSYEQYF. The CDR3 DNA follows: TGTGCCATCAGTGACCCCGAAGTCAATTCCTACGAGCAGTACTTC.

CDR3: CASTRDSTYSNQPQHF. In DNA, the CDR3 is TGTGCCAGCACCCGCGACAGCACTTATAGCAATCAGCCCCAGCATTTT. V and J are TRBV5-8 and TRBJ1-5; maybe TRBD1 (5 bases). This CDR3 is 16 amino acids long. Germline lookup yields CDR1 SGHTS and CDR2 YDEGEE. V was clipped by 6 bases and J by 0 bases, with 16 bases between them.